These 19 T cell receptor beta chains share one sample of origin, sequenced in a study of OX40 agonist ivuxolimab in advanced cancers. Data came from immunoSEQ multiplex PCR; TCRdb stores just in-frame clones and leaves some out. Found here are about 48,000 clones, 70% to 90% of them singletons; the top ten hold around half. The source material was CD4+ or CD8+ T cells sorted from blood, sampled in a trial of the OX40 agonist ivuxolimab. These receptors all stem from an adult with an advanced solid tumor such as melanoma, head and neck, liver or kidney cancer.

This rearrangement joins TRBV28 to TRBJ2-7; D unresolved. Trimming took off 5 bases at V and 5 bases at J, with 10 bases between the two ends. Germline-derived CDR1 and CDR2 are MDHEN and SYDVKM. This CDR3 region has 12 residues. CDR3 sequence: CASSRQMDEQYF. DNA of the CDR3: TGTGCCAGCAGTAGGCAAATGGACGAGCAGTACTTC.

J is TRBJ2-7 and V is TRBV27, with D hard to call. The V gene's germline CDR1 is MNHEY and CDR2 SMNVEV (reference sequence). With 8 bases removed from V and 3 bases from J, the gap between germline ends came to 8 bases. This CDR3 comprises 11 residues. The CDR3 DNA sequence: TGTGCCAGCTCACACGGCTACGAGCAGTACTTC. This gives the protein CASSHGYEQYF.

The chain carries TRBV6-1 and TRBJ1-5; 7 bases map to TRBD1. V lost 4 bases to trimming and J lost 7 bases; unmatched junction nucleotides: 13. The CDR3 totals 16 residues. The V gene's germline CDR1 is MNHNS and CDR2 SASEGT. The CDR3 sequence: CASSAGYRGSYQPQHF. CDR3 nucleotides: TGTGCCAGCAGTGCGGGATACAGGGGATCATACCAGCCCCAGCATTTT.

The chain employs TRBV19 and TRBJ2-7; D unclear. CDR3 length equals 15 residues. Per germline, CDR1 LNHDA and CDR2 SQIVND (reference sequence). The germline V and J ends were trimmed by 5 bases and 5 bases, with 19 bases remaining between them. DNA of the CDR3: TGTGCCAGTAGTCCTGGCAAACACCGAGGCCACGAGCAGTACTTC. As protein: CASSPGKHRGHEQYF.

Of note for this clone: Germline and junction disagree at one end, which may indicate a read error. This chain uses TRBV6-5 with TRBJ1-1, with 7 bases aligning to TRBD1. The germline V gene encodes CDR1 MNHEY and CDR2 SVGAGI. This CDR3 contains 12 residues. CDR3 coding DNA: TGTGCCAGCAGTACCCCAGGGGGTCCAACGTCCTTT. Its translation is CASSTPGGPTSF.

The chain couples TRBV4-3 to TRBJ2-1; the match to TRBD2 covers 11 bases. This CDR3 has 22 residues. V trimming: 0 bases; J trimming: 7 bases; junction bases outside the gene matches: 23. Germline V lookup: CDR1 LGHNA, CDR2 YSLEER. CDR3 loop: CASSQEFEPGLAGGEVSNEQFF. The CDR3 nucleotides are TGCGCCAGCAGCCAAGAATTCGAGCCTGGCCTAGCGGGGGGCGAGGTATCAAATGAGCAGTTCTTC.

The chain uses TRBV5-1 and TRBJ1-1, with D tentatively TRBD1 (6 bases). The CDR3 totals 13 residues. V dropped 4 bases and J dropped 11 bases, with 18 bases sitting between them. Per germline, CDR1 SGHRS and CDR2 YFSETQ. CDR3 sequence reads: CASSRDRLSGAFF. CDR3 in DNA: TGCGCCAGCAGCAGAGACAGGCTGAGTGGGGCTTTCTTT.

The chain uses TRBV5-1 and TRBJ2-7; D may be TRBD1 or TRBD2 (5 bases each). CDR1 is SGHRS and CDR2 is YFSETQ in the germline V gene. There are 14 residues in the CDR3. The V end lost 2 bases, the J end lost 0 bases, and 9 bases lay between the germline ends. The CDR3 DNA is TGCGCCAGCAGCTTTGGGGGTAGCTCCTACGAGCAGTACTTC. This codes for CASSFGGSSYEQYF.

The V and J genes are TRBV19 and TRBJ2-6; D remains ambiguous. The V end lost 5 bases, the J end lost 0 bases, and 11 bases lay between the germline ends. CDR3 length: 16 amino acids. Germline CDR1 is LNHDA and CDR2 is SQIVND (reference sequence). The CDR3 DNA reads TGTGCCAGTAGTTTAGGGAAGCTCTCTGGGGCCAACGTCCTGACTTTC. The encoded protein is CASSLGKLSGANVLTF. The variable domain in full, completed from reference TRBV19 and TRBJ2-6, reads DGGITQSPKYLFRKEGQNVTLSCEQNLNHDAMYWYRQDPGQGLRLIYYSQIVNDFQKGDIAEGYSVSREKKESFPLTVTSAQKNPTAFYLCASSLGKLSGANVLTFGAGSRLTVL.

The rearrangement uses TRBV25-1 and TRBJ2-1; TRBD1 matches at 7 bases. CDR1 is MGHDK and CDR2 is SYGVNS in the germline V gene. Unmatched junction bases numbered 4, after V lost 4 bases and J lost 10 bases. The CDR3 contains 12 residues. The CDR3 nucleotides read TGTGCCAGCAGTGGCACAGGGGTCGAGCAGTTCTTC. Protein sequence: CASSGTGVEQFF.

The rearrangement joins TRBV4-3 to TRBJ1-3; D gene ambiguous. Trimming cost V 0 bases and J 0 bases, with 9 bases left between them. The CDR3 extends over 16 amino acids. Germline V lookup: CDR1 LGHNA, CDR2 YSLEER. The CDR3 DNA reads TGCGCCAGCAGCCAAGATTTGGGGAGCTCTGGAAACACCATATATTTT. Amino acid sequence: CASSQDLGSSGNTIYF.

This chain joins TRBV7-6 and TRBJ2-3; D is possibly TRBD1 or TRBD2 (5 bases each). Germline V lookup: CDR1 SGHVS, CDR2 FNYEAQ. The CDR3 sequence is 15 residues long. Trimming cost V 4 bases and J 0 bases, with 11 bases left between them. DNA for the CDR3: TGTGCCAGCAGCTCCGGGACGGATAGCACAGATACGCAGTATTTT. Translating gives CASSSGTDSTDTQYF.

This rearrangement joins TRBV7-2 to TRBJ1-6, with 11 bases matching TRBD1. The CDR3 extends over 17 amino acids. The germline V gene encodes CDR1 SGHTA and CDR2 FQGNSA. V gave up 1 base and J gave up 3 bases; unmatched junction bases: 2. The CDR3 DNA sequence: TGTGCCAGCAGCTTAGTGGGGACAGGGGGCTATAATTCACCCCTCCACTTT. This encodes CASSLVGTGGYNSPLHF.

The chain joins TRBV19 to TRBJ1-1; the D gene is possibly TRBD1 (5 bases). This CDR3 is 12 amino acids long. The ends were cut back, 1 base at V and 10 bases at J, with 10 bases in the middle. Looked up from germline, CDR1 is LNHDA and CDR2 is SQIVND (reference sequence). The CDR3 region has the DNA TGTGCCAGTAGTATAGGGGGGGGAGGAGCTTTCTTT. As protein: CASSIGGGGAFF.

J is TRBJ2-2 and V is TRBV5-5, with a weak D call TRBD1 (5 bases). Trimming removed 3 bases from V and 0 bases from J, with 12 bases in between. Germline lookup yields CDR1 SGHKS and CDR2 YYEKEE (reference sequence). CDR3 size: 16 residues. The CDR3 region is CASSSETVTNTGELFF. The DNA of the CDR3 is TGTGCCAGCAGCTCAGAGACAGTGACGAACACCGGGGAGCTGTTTTTT.

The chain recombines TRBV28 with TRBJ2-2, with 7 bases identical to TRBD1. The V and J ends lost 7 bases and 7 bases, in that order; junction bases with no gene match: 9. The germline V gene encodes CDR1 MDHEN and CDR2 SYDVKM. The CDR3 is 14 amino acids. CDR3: CASTSDRVGGELFF. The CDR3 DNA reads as TGTGCCAGCACTTCCGACAGGGTTGGCGGGGAGCTGTTTTTT.

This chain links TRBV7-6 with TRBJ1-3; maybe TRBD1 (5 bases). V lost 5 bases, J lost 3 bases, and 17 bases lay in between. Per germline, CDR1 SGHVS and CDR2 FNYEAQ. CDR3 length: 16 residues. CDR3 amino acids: CASSASQEILGNTIYF. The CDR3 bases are TGTGCCAGCAGCGCGTCACAGGAGATCCTTGGAAACACCATATATTTT.

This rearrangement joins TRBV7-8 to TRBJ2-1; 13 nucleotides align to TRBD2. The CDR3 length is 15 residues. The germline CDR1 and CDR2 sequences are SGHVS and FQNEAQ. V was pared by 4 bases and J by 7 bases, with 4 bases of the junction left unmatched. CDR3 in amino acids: CASSSTSGGANEQFF. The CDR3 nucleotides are TGTGCCAGCAGCTCCACTAGCGGGGGGGCGAATGAGCAGTTCTTC.

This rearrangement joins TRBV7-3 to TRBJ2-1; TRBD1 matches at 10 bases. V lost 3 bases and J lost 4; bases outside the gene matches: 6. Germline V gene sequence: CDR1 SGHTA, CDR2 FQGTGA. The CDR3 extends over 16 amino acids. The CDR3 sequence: CASSFHPGQGYNEQFF. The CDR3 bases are TGTGCCAGCAGCTTCCACCCGGGACAGGGGTACAATGAGCAGTTCTTC.